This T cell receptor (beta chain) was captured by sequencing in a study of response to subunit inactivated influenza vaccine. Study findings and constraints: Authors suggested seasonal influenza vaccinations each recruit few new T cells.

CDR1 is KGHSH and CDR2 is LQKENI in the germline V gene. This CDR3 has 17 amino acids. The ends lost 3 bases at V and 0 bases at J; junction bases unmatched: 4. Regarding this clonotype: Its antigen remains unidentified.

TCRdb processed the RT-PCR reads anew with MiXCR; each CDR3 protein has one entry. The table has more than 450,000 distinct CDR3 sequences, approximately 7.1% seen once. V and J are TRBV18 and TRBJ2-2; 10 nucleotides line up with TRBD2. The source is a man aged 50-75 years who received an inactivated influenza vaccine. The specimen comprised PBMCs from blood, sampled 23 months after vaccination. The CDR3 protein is CASSPPGLAANTGELFF. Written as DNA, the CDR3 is TGTGCCAGCTCACCCCCCGGACTAGCGGCGAACACCGGGGAGCTGTTTTTT. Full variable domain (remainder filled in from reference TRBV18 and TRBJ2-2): NAGVMQNPRHLVRRRGQEARLRCSPMKGHSHVYWYRQLPEEGLKFMVYLQKENIIDESGMPKERFSAEFPKEGPSILRIQQVVRGDSAAYFCASSPPGLAANTGELFFGEGSRLTVL.